The next 15 T cell receptor beta chains were all read from a single sample in a study of cytotoxic CD8 clonotypes in ibrutinib-treated CLL. Measured with immunoSEQ multiplex PCR; TCRdb has only the in-frame clones, and not every one. This table has hundreds of thousands of clones, 79% appearing once. The sequencing here drew on PBMCs, taken after 12 months of ibrutinib treatment. All receptors come from a human donor with chronic lymphocytic leukemia.

The V call is TRBV15, the J call TRBJ2-1; the D is unclear. The CDR3 length is 12 residues. CDR1 and CDR2 (germline): LNHNV, YYDKDF (reference sequence). V lost 0 bases and J 3 bases, leaving 0 bases between the germline ends. The CDR3 spells CATSRDYNEQFF. The CDR3 nucleotides read TGTGCCACCAGCAGAGACTACAATGAGCAGTTCTTC.

This clone has only a few counts. The chain employs TRBV7-9 and TRBJ2-7; D is undetermined. CDR3 length: 11 residues. Germline assignment: CDR1 SEHNR and CDR2 FQNEAQ (reference sequence). Trimming took off 4 bases at V and 5 bases at J, with 6 bases between the two ends. The CDR3 reads CASSSVNEQYF. The CDR3 bases are TGTGCCAGCAGCTCCGTAAACGAGCAGTACTTC.

The chain recombines TRBV2 with TRBJ1-2; D is unresolved. V gave up 7 bases and J gave up 5 bases, with 11 bases separating them. Germline CDR1 is SNHLY and CDR2 is FYNNEI. The CDR3 has 12 amino acids. The CDR3 spells CASTEGGYGYTF. The CDR3 region has the DNA TGTGCCAGCACTGAGGGTGGATATGGCTACACCTTC.

The DNA of the CDR3 is TGTGCCAGCTCCCGGACCTCTGGGGCCAACGTCCTGACTTTC. This sequence encodes CASSRTSGANVLTF. This chain joins TRBV18 and TRBJ2-6, with D hard to call. The CDR3 covers 14 residues. Trimming removed 6 bases from V and 0 bases from J, with 6 bases in between. Germline V lookup: CDR1 KGHSH, CDR2 LQKENI.

J is TRBJ2-3 and V is TRBV28; 8 nucleotides align to TRBD2. Germline-derived CDR1 and CDR2 are MDHEN and SYDVKM. The CDR3 spans 16 residues. Germline trimming cut 8 bases from V and 3 bases from J; bases unmatched to any gene: 13. Here the CDR3 DNA reads TGTGCCAGCTTGAGTAGCGGGGCGGGAGGAACAGATACGCAGTATTTT. This translates into CASLSSGAGGTDTQYF.

This chain links TRBV2 with TRBJ2-3; D is uncertain. Germline-derived CDR1 and CDR2 are SNHLY and FYNNEI. This CDR3 region has 11 residues. Trimming took 5 bases from V and 6 from J, leaving 6 bases between them. The CDR3 protein is CASSQEDTQYF. CDR3 nucleotides: TGTGCCAGCAGTCAGGAGGATACGCAGTATTTT. Drawing the rest from reference TRBV2 and TRBJ2-3, the complete variable domain is EPEVTQTPSHQVTQMGQEVILRCVPISNHLYFYWYRQILGQKVEFLVSFYNNEISEKSEIFDDQFSVERPDGSNFTLKIRSTKLEDSAMYFCASSQEDTQYFGPGTRLTVL.

The chain uses TRBV18 and TRBJ2-1; D gene uncertain. Germline loops: CDR1 KGHSH, CDR2 LQKENI. The CDR3 extends over 14 amino acids. V was clipped by 6 bases and J by 0 bases, with 9 bases between them. CDR3 in amino acids: CASSSESSYNEQFF. The CDR3, as DNA: TGTGCCAGCTCGTCGGAGAGCTCCTACAATGAGCAGTTCTTC. Based on the CDR3 plus reference TRBV18 and TRBJ2-1, the full variable domain is NAGVMQNPRHLVRRRGQEARLRCSPMKGHSHVYWYRQLPEEGLKFMVYLQKENIIDESGMPKERFSAEFPKEGPSILRIQQVVRGDSAAYFCASSSESSYNEQFFGPGTRLTVL.

V gene TRBV7-9 combines with J gene TRBJ1-2, with 7 bases lining up with TRBD1. Germline assignment: CDR1 SEHNR and CDR2 FQNEAQ (reference sequence). V lost 3 bases to trimming and J lost 8 bases; unmatched junction nucleotides: 6. The CDR3 has 13 amino acids. In DNA form, the CDR3 reads TGTGCCAGCAGCTTCGACAGGGAACACGGCTACACCTTC. Protein: CASSFDREHGYTF.

The V and J genes are TRBV7-3 and TRBJ1-1; D is unclear. Looked up from germline, CDR1 is SGHTA and CDR2 is FQGTGA. This CDR3 contains 13 residues. V shed 5 bases and J shed 2 bases, with 9 bases lying between them. CDR3 bases: TGTGCCAGCAGCGTACAGATTAACACTGAAGCTTTCTTT. Translation gives CASSVQINTEAFF.

The V call is TRBV4-1, the J call TRBJ2-1, with TRBD2 matching over 8 bases. The CDR3 runs to 14 residues. Per germline, CDR1 MGHRA and CDR2 YSYEKL. V was pared by 4 bases and J by 4 bases, with 3 bases of the junction left unmatched. As DNA, the CDR3 is TGCGCCAGCAGCCCCGGGACTAGTTACAATGAGCAGTTCTTC. Its translation is CASSPGTSYNEQFF.

Written as DNA, the CDR3 is TGCGCCAGCAGTGAGATCGATACGCAGTATTTT. Translating it yields CASSEIDTQYF. The rearrangement links TRBV10-2 to TRBJ2-3; D is unclear. The CDR3 totals 11 residues. V shed 2 bases and J shed 6 bases, with 3 bases lying between them. The germline V gene has CDR1 WSHSY and CDR2 SAAADI.

The genes are TRBV11-3 and TRBJ2-2, with D possibly TRBD2 on 5 matching bases. The V end lost 2 bases, the J end lost 5 bases, and 12 bases lay between the germline ends. This CDR3 has 15 amino acids. The germline V gene has CDR1 SGHNT and CDR2 YENEEA. The CDR3 DNA sequence: TGTGCCAGCAGCTTATACCGGGATAGGACCGGGGAGCTGTTTTTT. It translates to CASSLYRDRTGELFF.

The gene calls are TRBV11-1 and TRBJ2-4; TRBD1 matches 7 bases. This CDR3 contains 16 residues. The germline CDR1 and CDR2 sequences are SGHAT and FQDESV (reference sequence). Trimming at V came to 3 bases and at J to 2 bases, leaving 7 bases not matched to a gene. CDR3 sequence: CASSFDGQETKNIQYF. The DNA of the CDR3 is TGTGCCAGCAGCTTTGACGGACAGGAGACCAAAAACATTCAGTACTTC.

A few counts support this clone. The CDR3 spells CASSLEGTGFQPQHF. The DNA for the CDR3 is TGTGCCAGCAGCTTAGAAGGGACAGGGTTTCAGCCCCAGCATTTT. This rearrangement joins TRBV11-2 to TRBJ1-5; 9 nucleotides line up with TRBD1. Germline lookup yields CDR1 SGHAT and CDR2 FQNNGV. This CDR3 spans 15 amino acids. Losses at the gene ends were 0 bases for V and 6 bases for J; bases not matched to a gene: 3.

The chain links TRBV7-6 to TRBJ2-2; D is perhaps TRBD2 (6 bases). V was cut by 1 base and J by 7 bases, with 13 bases left in between. There are 15 residues in the CDR3. Germline V gene lookup returns CDR1 SGHVS and CDR2 FNYEAQ. The CDR3 protein is CASSLVRGNGGELFF. CDR3 nucleotides: TGTGCCAGCAGCTTAGTTCGGGGGAATGGCGGGGAGCTGTTTTTT.